These T cell receptor beta chains were read from a single sample in a study of control samples from healthy donors and cancer patients. Some clones are missing from TCRdb's copy, which holds only in-frame ones; the method was immunoSEQ multiplex PCR. The top ten hold 7.6% of the sample, which has about 78,000 clones, 85% to 90% seen once. Sample: blood. These receptors were taken from a woman aged 60-75 years in good health. CDR3s include the opening cysteine and the closing phenylalanine or tryptophan. A D gene is named only where the DNA matches it firmly. Size tells how often a clone was seen (once, few, many) or the class of an expanded clone, and some rows leave it out.

v_call: TRBV3-1/TRBV3-2
clone_size: -
d_call: -
cdr3_length: 17
j_call: TRBJ2-1
cdr3_aa: CASSQDLRESSYNEQFF
cdr3_nt: TGTGCCAGCAGCCAAGATTTAAGGGAAAGCTCCTACAATGAGCAGTTCTTC

v_call: TRBV6-2/TRBV6-3
clone_size: -
d_call: -
cdr3_length: 15
j_call: TRBJ1-5
cdr3_aa: CASSYGGGGNQPQHF
cdr3_nt: TGTGCCAGCAGTTACGGGGGGGGCGGCAATCAGCCCCAGCATTTT

v_call: TRBV25-1
clone_size: -
d_call: -
cdr3_length: 11
j_call: TRBJ2-4
cdr3_aa: CASEAKNIQYF
cdr3_nt: TGTGCCAGCGAAGCCAAAAACATTCAGTACTTC

v_call: TRBV19
clone_size: once
d_call: TRBD1
cdr3_length: 19
j_call: TRBJ1-5
cdr3_aa: CASSIPIGQGRGPNQPQHF
cdr3_nt: TGTGCCAGTAGTATCCCCATCGGACAGGGGAGGGGGCCGAATCAGCCCCAGCATTTT

v_call: TRBV7-2
clone_size: -
d_call: TRBD1
cdr3_length: 15
j_call: TRBJ1-1
cdr3_aa: CASSFQGQGQTEAFF
cdr3_nt: TGTGCCAGCAGCTTCCAAGGACAGGGACAAACTGAAGCTTTCTTT

v_call: TRBV19
clone_size: -
d_call: TRBD2
cdr3_length: 15
j_call: TRBJ2-1
cdr3_aa: CASSVAGGLGNEQFF
cdr3_nt: TGTGCCAGTAGTGTAGCGGGGGGCCTAGGTAATGAGCAGTTCTTC

v_call: TRBV4-1
clone_size: -
d_call: -
cdr3_length: 14
j_call: TRBJ2-7
cdr3_aa: CASAPLFPGYEQYF
cdr3_nt: TGCGCCAGCGCACCACTTTTTCCCGGCTACGAGCAGTACTTC

v_call: TRBV19
clone_size: -
d_call: -
cdr3_length: 13
j_call: TRBJ1-2
cdr3_aa: CASSRYRDYGYTF
cdr3_nt: TGTGCCAGTAGTAGATACAGGGATTATGGCTACACCTTC

v_call: TRBV29-1
clone_size: -
d_call: -
cdr3_length: 17
j_call: TRBJ1-1
cdr3_aa: CSVEDRGRWGSGTEAFF
cdr3_nt: TGCAGCGTTGAAGATCGAGGTAGGTGGGGATCGGGCACTGAAGCTTTCTTT

v_call: TRBV6-5
clone_size: -
d_call: -
cdr3_length: 15
j_call: TRBJ2-1
cdr3_aa: CASSSSRGANNEQFF
cdr3_nt: TGTGCCAGCAGTTCCAGCAGGGGCGCTAACAATGAGCAGTTCTTC